These 10 T cell receptor beta chains came from one sample sequenced in a study of cytomegalovirus exposure and HLA in healthy donors. PCR involved 60 Vbeta and 13 Jbeta primers. Generated by immunoSEQ multiplex PCR, the TCRdb table keeps only in-frame clones and is missing some. The sample contains about 86,000 clones, about 80% of which appear only once. Sequencing was performed on PBMCs. These receptors were taken from a female donor in good health and CMV-seronegative.

The chain couples TRBV5-1 to TRBJ2-2; 7 bases map to TRBD1. V was clipped by 0 bases and J by 2 bases; unmatched bases: 1. Germline values: CDR1 SGHRS, CDR2 YFSETQ. The CDR3 is 15 residues long. CDR3 region: CASSLGQGNTGELFF. For the CDR3, the DNA is TGCGCCAGCAGCTTGGGACAGGGTAACACCGGGGAGCTGTTTTTT.

V gene TRBV9 combines with J gene TRBJ2-1, with TRBD2 matching 13 bases. Unmatched junction bases numbered 7, after V lost 3 bases and J lost 4 bases. This CDR3 spans 17 amino acids. The germline V gene has CDR1 SGDLS and CDR2 YYNGEE. Here the CDR3 reads CASSARGGLAGYNEQFF. The CDR3 region has the DNA TGTGCCAGCAGCGCCAGAGGGGGACTAGCGGGATACAATGAGCAGTTCTTC.

The rearrangement joins TRBV7-9 to TRBJ1-5; no reliable D call. This CDR3 spans 12 amino acids. Trimming cost V 1 base and J 8 bases, with 6 bases left between them. Germline values: CDR1 SEHNR, CDR2 FQNEAQ (reference sequence). As DNA, the CDR3 is TGTGCCAGCAGCTTAGAGGGAGAGCCCCAGCATTTT. Translated: CASSLEGEPQHF. Variable domain in full (rest from reference TRBV7-9 and TRBJ1-5): DTGVSQNPRHKITKRGQNVTFRCDPISEHNRLYWYRQTLGQGPEFLTYFQNEAQLEKSRLLSDRFSAERPKGSFSTLEIQRTEQGDSAMYLCASSLEGEPQHFGDGTRLSIL.

The chain couples TRBV18 to TRBJ2-1, with 8 bases fitting TRBD2. With V trimmed by 2 bases and J by 7 bases, 10 bases remained unmatched. Germline V gene sequence: CDR1 KGHSH, CDR2 LQKENI. This CDR3 has 16 residues. CDR3: CASSPRSGGAQNEQFF. DNA for the CDR3: TGTGCCAGCTCACCAAGGTCCGGGGGGGCTCAAAATGAGCAGTTCTTC.

V and J are TRBV6-5 and TRBJ2-1; tentative D call: TRBD2 (5 bases). The length of the CDR3 is 14 residues. V was cut by 7 bases and J by 4 bases, with 14 bases left in between. CDR1 and CDR2 from the germline V gene are MNHEY and SVGAGI. The DNA of the CDR3 is TGTGCCAGCATGAGGGAGATGGGGTACAATGAGCAGTTCTTC. Translating gives CASMREMGYNEQFF.

This chain links TRBV7-2 with TRBJ2-7; D may be TRBD2 (7 bases). Trimming took off 5 bases at V and 3 bases at J, with 17 bases between the two ends. There are 15 residues in the CDR3. Per germline, CDR1 SGHTA and CDR2 FQGNSA. The CDR3 region is CASSERGGSVYEQYF. The CDR3 region has the DNA TGTGCCAGCAGCGAAAGGGGGGGTAGCGTCTACGAGCAGTACTTC.

The chain couples TRBV7-6 to TRBJ2-5, with 8 nucleotides matching TRBD2. The CDR3 sequence is 16 residues long. The J segment lost 5 bases and the V segment lost 2 bases, leaving 10 bases of the junction unmatched. Germline lookup yields CDR1 SGHVS and CDR2 FNYEAQ. The CDR3 loop reads CASSLSASGGAETQYF. CDR3 nucleotides: TGTGCCAGCAGCTTATCAGCCTCCGGGGGGGCGGAGACCCAGTACTTC. Filled out from reference TRBV7-6 and TRBJ2-5, the complete variable domain reads GAGVSQSPRYKVTKRGQDVALRCDPISGHVSLYWYRQALGQGPEFLTYFNYEAQQDKSGLPNDRFSAERPEGSISTLTIQRTEQRDSAMYRCASSLSASGGAETQYFGPGTRLLVL.

V and J are TRBV19 and TRBJ2-2, with 8 bases aligning to TRBD2. V trimming: 11 bases; J trimming: 5 bases; junction bases outside the gene matches: 4. Germline values: CDR1 LNHDA, CDR2 SQIVND (reference sequence). This CDR3 has 12 residues. CDR3 residues: CAGLAGTGELFF. The CDR3, as DNA: TGTGCCGGATTAGCGGGGACCGGGGAGCTGTTTTTT.

This chain links TRBV6-5 with TRBJ2-7; 8 nucleotides agree with TRBD1. J was trimmed by 2 bases and V by 5 bases; bases with no gene match: 8. The CDR3 length is 15 residues. CDR1 is MNHEY, CDR2 SVGAGI, per germline. The CDR3 DNA sequence: TGTGCCAGCAGTCACACGGCGGGACAGGCCTACGAGCAGTACTTC. Its translation is CASSHTAGQAYEQYF.

The chain joins TRBV19 to TRBJ1-3; maybe TRBD1 (5 bases). The CDR3 runs 15 residues. Germline V lookup: CDR1 LNHDA, CDR2 SQIVND (reference sequence). V lost 8 bases to trimming and J lost 0 bases, with 14 bases between them. The CDR3 here is CASAQTAYSGNTIYF. Here the CDR3 DNA reads TGTGCCAGTGCTCAGACAGCCTACTCTGGAAACACCATATATTTT.